These 24 T cell receptor beta chains were sequenced from one sample in a study of CD8+CD57+ T cells in acquired aplastic anemia. TCR beta VDJ and CDR3 profiling used genomic DNA as template. One entry per CDR3 protein, called by TCRdb with MiXCR from the reads. The sample consists of 100,000 to 150,000 distinct CDR3 sequences, around 46% of them appearing once. The sequencing input was sorted CD4+, CD8+, or CD8+CD57+ T cells (not recorded which) from PBMCs. The receptors stem from a human donor in good health, serving as a control.

The V call is TRBV10-3, the J call TRBJ2-7; D unclear. Germline loops: CDR1 ENHRY, CDR2 SYGVKD. The CDR3 runs 13 residues. The V end lost 3 bases, the J end lost 0 bases, and 6 bases lay between the germline ends. The CDR3 here is CAISDPGSYEQYF. The CDR3 DNA follows: TGTGCCATCAGTGACCCGGGCTCCTACGAGCAGTACTTC.

Of note for this clonotype: A read error may explain this, as a much larger clone is one base away. V gene TRBV4-3 combines with J gene TRBJ2-3, with D possibly being TRBD1 (5 bases). This CDR3 comprises 15 residues. V lost 1 base and J 6 bases, leaving 14 bases between the germline ends. Germline V gene lookup returns CDR1 LGHNA and CDR2 YSLEER. CDR3 protein: CASSQGIDRRDTQYF. The CDR3, as DNA: TGCGCCAGCAGCCAAGGTATAGACAGAAGGGATACGCAGTATTTT.

The rearrangement uses TRBV2 and TRBJ2-3; unclear D gene. Germline V gene sequence: CDR1 SNHLY, CDR2 FYNNEI. The CDR3 extends over 12 amino acids. With 5 bases removed from V and 7 bases from J, the gap between germline ends came to 10 bases. In nucleotides, the CDR3 is TGTGCCAGCAGTTCCTGGGCGTATACGCAGTATTTT. This sequence encodes CASSSWAYTQYF.

The chain couples TRBV19 to TRBJ1-6, with 7 bases matching TRBD1. The V and J ends lost 6 bases and 10 bases, in that order; junction bases with no gene match: 9. CDR1 and CDR2 (germline): LNHDA, SQIVND (reference sequence). The CDR3 spans 14 residues. CDR3 nucleotide sequence: TGTGCCAGTAGGCCAACAGGGGAGGGATCACCCCTCCACTTT. This translates into CASRPTGEGSPLHF.

Regarding this clonotype: This could be a read error, since a much larger clone is one nucleotide away. The chain uses TRBV6-1 and TRBJ1-5; the D is unclear. The CDR3 is made up of 15 amino acids. Deletions cut 9 bases from V and 0 bases from J, with 15 bases between. CDR1 MNHNS and CDR2 SASEGT come from the germline V gene. This CDR3 reads CASDRSLISNQPQHF. In DNA, the CDR3 is TGTGCCAGTGACCGGAGCCTTATTAGCAATCAGCCCCAGCATTTT.

This clonotype was detected only a few times. V gene TRBV6-5 combines with J gene TRBJ1-2; D is undetermined. Trimming removed 0 bases from V and 4 bases from J, with 9 bases in between. The CDR3 runs 14 residues. Germline CDR1 and CDR2: MNHEY and SVGAGI. The chain's CDR3 is CASSYSTEIYGYTF. The CDR3 nucleotides read TGTGCCAGCAGTTACTCAACGGAGATCTATGGCTACACCTTC.

This clonotype was seen a handful of times. The V and J genes are TRBV27 and TRBJ2-1; D tentatively reads TRBD1 or TRBD2 (6 bases each). CDR1 and CDR2 from the germline V gene are MNHEY and SMNVEV (reference sequence). V lost 0 bases, J lost 7 bases, and 16 bases lay in between. This CDR3 region has 16 residues. CDR3 loop: CASSLSGGVWGNEQFF. CDR3 in DNA: TGTGCCAGCAGTTTATCCGGGGGCGTCTGGGGGAATGAGCAGTTCTTC.

As for this clonotype: A read error may explain this, as a much larger clone is one base away. Here the CDR3 omits its conserved ending phenylalanine or tryptophan, so a read error is the likely source. The chain couples TRBV20-1 to TRBJ1-3; D might be TRBD1 (6 bases). The CDR3 has 14 amino acids. Trimming stripped 2 bases from V and 3 bases from J, with 11 bases between. The germline V gene encodes CDR1 DFQATT and CDR2 SNEGSKA (reference sequence). The CDR3 region is CSARPQGFGNTIYL. The CDR3 coding sequence is TGCAGTGCTAGACCTCAGGGGTTTGGAAACACCATATATCTT.

The genes are TRBV19 and TRBJ1-1; no firm D call. The V gene lost 0 bases and the J gene lost 1 base, with 9 bases spanning the gap. The CDR3 sequence is 15 residues long. The V gene's germline CDR1 is LNHDA and CDR2 SQIVND (reference sequence). CDR3 sequence (DNA): TGTGCCAGTAGTATAGACCCCCATGGGAACACTGAAGCTTTCTTT. Protein: CASSIDPHGNTEAFF.

This clonotype occurred many times. The gene calls are TRBV5-1 and TRBJ1-5; TRBD1 aligns across 8 bases. Germline values: CDR1 SGHRS, CDR2 YFSETQ. After removal of 0 bases from V and 4 bases from J, the junction contained 3 bases not matched to a gene. This CDR3 spans 15 amino acids. The CDR3 region has the DNA TGCGCCAGCAGCTTGGGGACAGGGATGAATCAGCCCCAGCATTTT. Residues: CASSLGTGMNQPQHF.

In its sample, this clonotype was seen many times. V is TRBV19 and J is TRBJ2-3; 7 bases fit TRBD2. The ends lost 3 bases at V and 4 bases at J; junction bases unmatched: 1. Germline V CDR1 and CDR2: LNHDA, SQIVND (reference sequence). The length of the CDR3 is 13 residues. The chain's CDR3 is CASSIGLADTQYF. CDR3 coding DNA: TGTGCCAGTAGTATCGGACTAGCAGATACGCAGTATTTT.

This clonotype was detected ten times or more. In DNA, the CDR3 is TGTGCCAGCAATCACCAGGGGTATCTGCCCCAGCATTTT. The encoded protein is CASNHQGYLPQHF. The chain links TRBV6-2 or TRBV6-3 to TRBJ1-5; tentatively, D is TRBD1 (6 bases). The CDR3 runs to 13 residues. Germline values: CDR1 MNHEY, CDR2 SVGEGT. Between the trimmed V and J ends, which lost 7 bases and 9 bases, there was a span of 16 bases.

By its share, this clonotype is medium-sized. The chain is built from TRBV15 and TRBJ1-5; possibly TRBD1 for D (5 bases). CDR3 size: 14 residues. V dropped 2 bases and J dropped 2 bases, with 7 bases sitting between them. CDR1 LNHNV and CDR2 YYDKDF come from the germline V gene (reference sequence). DNA for the CDR3: TGTGCCACCAGCAGACAGGGAGGCAATCAGCCCCAGCATTTT. This encodes CATSRQGGNQPQHF.

This clonotype was observed at least ten times. The chain links TRBV4-1 to TRBJ2-7; D remains unclear. Germline V gene sequence: CDR1 MGHRA, CDR2 YSYEKL. CDR3 size: 13 residues. V was shortened by 0 bases and J by 2 bases, with 5 bases between the two germline ends. The CDR3 is CASSQDGAYEQYF. The CDR3 region has the DNA TGCGCCAGCAGCCAAGATGGCGCCTACGAGCAGTACTTC.

This chain links TRBV24-1 with TRBJ2-7, with TRBD1 identical over 9 bases. The junction had 5 bases not matched to a gene; V was cut back by 0 bases and J by 0 bases. CDR3 size: 17 residues. CDR1 KGHDR and CDR2 SFDVKD come from the germline V gene. This chain's CDR3 is CATSDLLGDRDSYEQYF. The DNA for the CDR3 is TGTGCCACCAGTGATTTGTTGGGGGACAGGGACTCCTACGAGCAGTACTTC.

This clonotype has just one count. The chain employs TRBV25-1 and TRBJ2-3; 10 nucleotides align to TRBD2. This CDR3 has 14 amino acids. Germline V CDR1 and CDR2: MGHDK, SYGVNS. The junction had 5 bases not matched to a gene; V was cut back by 6 bases and J by 5 bases. The CDR3 DNA sequence: TGTGCCAGCAGGGCTAGCGGGAGTGGAGATACGCAGTATTTT. It encodes CASRASGSGDTQYF.

The chain links TRBV15 to TRBJ1-2; 11 bases fit TRBD1. This CDR3 comprises 16 residues. The germline V gene encodes CDR1 LNHNV and CDR2 YYDKDF (reference sequence). V lost 5 bases to trimming and J lost 3 bases; unmatched junction nucleotides: 8. The CDR3 DNA follows: TGTGCCACCAGCCAACGGGGGGGACAGGGGGACTATGGCTACACCTTC. Amino acid sequence: CATSQRGGQGDYGYTF.

This chain uses TRBV9 with TRBJ2-2; TRBD2 is a possible D gene (5 bases). Trimming took off 4 bases at V and 4 bases at J, with 14 bases between the two ends. Germline V lookup: CDR1 SGDLS, CDR2 YYNGEE. The CDR3 runs to 15 residues. CDR3 coding DNA: TGTGCCAGCAGCTCCCGGGATCGGGGCACCGGGGAGCTGTTTTTT. Translated: CASSSRDRGTGELFF.

The chain is built from TRBV10-2 and TRBJ1-2; possibly TRBD1 for D (5 bases). V gave up 4 bases and J gave up 4 bases, with 10 bases separating them. The CDR3 runs to 13 residues. Germline lookup yields CDR1 WSHSY and CDR2 SAAADI. The CDR3 DNA is TGCGCCAGCAGTGCGTCCGGGGCCTATGGCTACACCTTC. Residues: CASSASGAYGYTF.

This rearrangement joins TRBV11-1 to TRBJ2-1; 11 positions agree with TRBD1. The CDR3 totals 15 residues. V was pared by 5 bases and J by 5 bases, with 5 bases of the junction left unmatched. Germline CDR1 reads SGHAT; CDR2 reads FQDESV (reference sequence). The CDR3 region has the DNA TGTGCCAGCAGCACTGGACAGGGGGCGCACAATGAGCAGTTCTTC. Residues: CASSTGQGAHNEQFF.

This clonotype was counted at least ten times. The V call is TRBV30, the J call TRBJ1-3, with unresolved D. The CDR3 consists of 13 residues. The germline V gene encodes CDR1 GTSNPN and CDR2 SVGIG (reference sequence). V shed 5 bases and J shed 4 bases, with 12 bases lying between them. CDR3 in DNA: TGTGCCTGGCAAGGCGGCCACGGAAACACCATATATTTT. It codes for CAWQGGHGNTIYF. Full variable domain (rest looked up from reference TRBV30 and TRBJ1-3): SQTIHQWPATLVQPVGSPLSLECTVEGTSNPNLYWYRQAAGRGLQLLFYSVGIGQISSEVPQNLSASRPQDRQFILSSKKLLLSDSGFYLCAWQGGHGNTIYFGEGSWLTVV.

This chain links TRBV9 with TRBJ1-3; 8 bases match TRBD1. The V segment lost 1 base and the J segment 6 bases; nucleotides outside the gene matches: 6. The CDR3 has 15 residues. The germline V gene encodes CDR1 SGDLS and CDR2 YYNGEE. CDR3 region: CASSVTGTGENTIYF. DNA of the CDR3: TGTGCCAGCAGCGTAACCGGGACAGGTGAAAACACCATATATTTT.

The genes are TRBV20-1 and TRBJ2-1; 8 nucleotides match TRBD1. Germline trimming cut 6 bases from V and 8 bases from J; bases unmatched to any gene: 12. This CDR3 contains 14 residues. CDR1 and CDR2 (germline): DFQATT, SNEGSKA (reference sequence). The CDR3, as DNA: TGCAGTGCCCCCCGGACAGGGCGGGTAGATGAGCAGTTCTTC. It specifies CSAPRTGRVDEQFF.

V and J are TRBV5-1 and TRBJ2-5, with a possible D match to TRBD2 (6 bases). The CDR3 contains 14 residues. Trimming stripped 3 bases from V and 3 bases from J, with 12 bases between. Germline V gene lookup returns CDR1 SGHRS and CDR2 YFSETQ. This chain's CDR3 is CASSSGRGEETQYF. CDR3 sequence (DNA): TGCGCCAGCAGCTCAGGGCGGGGTGAAGAGACCCAGTACTTC.